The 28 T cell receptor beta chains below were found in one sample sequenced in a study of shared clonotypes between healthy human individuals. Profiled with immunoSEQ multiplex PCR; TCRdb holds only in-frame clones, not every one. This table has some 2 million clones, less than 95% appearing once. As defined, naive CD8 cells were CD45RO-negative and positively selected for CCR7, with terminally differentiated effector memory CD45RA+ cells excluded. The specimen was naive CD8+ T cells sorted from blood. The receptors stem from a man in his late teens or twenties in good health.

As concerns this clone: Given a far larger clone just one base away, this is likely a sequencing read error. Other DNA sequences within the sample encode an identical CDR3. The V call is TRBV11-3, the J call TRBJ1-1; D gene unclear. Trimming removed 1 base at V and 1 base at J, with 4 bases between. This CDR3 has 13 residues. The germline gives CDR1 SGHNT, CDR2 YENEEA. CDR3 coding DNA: TGTGCCAGCAGCTTAGGGGGGAACACTGAAGCTTTCTTT. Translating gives CASSLGGNTEAFF.

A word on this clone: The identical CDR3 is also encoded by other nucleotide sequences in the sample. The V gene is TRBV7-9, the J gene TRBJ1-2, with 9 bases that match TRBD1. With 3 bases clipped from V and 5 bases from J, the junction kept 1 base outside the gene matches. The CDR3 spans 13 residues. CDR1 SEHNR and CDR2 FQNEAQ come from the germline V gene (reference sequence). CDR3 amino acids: CASSFGTGYGYTF. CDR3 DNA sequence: TGTGCCAGCAGCTTCGGGACAGGGTATGGCTACACCTTC.

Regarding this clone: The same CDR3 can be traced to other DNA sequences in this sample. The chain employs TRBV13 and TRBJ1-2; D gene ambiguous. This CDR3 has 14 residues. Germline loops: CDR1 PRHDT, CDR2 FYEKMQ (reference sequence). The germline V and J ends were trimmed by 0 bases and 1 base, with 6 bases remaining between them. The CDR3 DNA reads TGTGCCAGCAGCTTAGGCGGCAGTAACTATGGCTACACCTTC. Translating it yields CASSLGGSNYGYTF.

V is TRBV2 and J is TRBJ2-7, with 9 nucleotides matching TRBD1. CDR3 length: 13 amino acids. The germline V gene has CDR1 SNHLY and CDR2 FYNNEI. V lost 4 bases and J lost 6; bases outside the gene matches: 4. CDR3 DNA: TGTGCCAGCAGTGCTGGACAGGGGCGCGAGCAGTACTTC. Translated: CASSAGQGREQYF.

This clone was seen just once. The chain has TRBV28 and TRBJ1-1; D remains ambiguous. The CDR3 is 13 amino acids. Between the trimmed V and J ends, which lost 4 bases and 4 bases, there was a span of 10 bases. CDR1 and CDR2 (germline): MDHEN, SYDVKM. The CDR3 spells CASSSGRATEAFF. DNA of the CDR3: TGTGCCAGCAGTTCCGGACGGGCCACTGAAGCTTTCTTT.

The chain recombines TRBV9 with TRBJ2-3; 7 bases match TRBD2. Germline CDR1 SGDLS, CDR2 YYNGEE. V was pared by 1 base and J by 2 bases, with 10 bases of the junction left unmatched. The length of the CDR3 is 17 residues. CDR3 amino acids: CASSVSERGGFTDTQYF. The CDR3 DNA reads TGTGCCAGCAGCGTATCCGAGCGCGGGGGATTCACAGATACGCAGTATTTT.

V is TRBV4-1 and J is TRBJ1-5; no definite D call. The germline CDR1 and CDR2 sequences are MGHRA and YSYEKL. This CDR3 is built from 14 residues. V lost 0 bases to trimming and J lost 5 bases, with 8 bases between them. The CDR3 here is CASSQDISYQPQHF. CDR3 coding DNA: TGCGCCAGCAGCCAAGATATAAGTTATCAGCCCCAGCATTTT.

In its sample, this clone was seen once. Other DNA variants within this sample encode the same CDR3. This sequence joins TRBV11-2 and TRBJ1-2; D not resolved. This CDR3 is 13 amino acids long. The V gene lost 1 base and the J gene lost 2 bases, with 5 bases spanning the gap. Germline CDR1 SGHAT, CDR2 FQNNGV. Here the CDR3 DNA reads TGTGCCAGCAGCTTAGGACTCAACTATGGCTACACCTTC. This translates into CASSLGLNYGYTF. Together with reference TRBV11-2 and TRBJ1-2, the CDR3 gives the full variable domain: EAGVAQSPRYKIIEKRQSVAFWCNPISGHATLYWYQQILGQGPKLLIQFQNNGVVDDSQLPKDRFSAERLKGVDSTLKIQPAKLEDSAVYLCASSLGLNYGYTFGSGTRLTVV.

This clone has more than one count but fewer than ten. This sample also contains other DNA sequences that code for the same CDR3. This chain's CDR3 is CASSLAIEDTQYF. The DNA for the CDR3 is TGTGCCAGCAGCTTAGCGATAGAAGATACGCAGTATTTT. The chain carries TRBV7-9 and TRBJ2-3, with D unclear. The CDR3 extends over 13 amino acids. The germline CDR1 and CDR2 sequences are SEHNR and FQNEAQ (reference sequence). Trimming removed 0 bases from V and 5 bases from J, with 6 bases in between.

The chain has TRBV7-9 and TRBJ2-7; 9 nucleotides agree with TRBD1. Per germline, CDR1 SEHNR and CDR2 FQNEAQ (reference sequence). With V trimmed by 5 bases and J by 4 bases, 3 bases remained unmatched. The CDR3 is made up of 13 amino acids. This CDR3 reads CASSRQGVYEQYF. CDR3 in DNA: TGTGCCAGCAGCCGACAGGGGGTTTACGAGCAGTACTTC.

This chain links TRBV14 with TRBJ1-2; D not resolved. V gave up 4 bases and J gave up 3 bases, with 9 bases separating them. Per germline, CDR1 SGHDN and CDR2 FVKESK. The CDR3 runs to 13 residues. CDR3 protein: CASSPTDYYGYTF. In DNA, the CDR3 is TGTGCCAGCAGCCCGACGGATTACTATGGCTACACCTTC.

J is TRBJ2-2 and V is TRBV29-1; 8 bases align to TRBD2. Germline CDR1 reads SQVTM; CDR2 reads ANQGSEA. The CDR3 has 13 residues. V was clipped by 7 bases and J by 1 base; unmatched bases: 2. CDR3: CSAGGVNTGELFF. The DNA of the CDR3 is TGCAGCGCCGGGGGGGTGAACACCGGGGAGCTGTTTTTT.

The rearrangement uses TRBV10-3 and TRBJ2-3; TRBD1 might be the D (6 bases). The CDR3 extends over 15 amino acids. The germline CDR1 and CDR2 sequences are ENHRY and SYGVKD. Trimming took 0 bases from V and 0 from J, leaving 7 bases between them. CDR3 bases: TGTGCCATCAGTGAGTCGACAGGTAGCACAGATACGCAGTATTTT. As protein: CAISESTGSTDTQYF.

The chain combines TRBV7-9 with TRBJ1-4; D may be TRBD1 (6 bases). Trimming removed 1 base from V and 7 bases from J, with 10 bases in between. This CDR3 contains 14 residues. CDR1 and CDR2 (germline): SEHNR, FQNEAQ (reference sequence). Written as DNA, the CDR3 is TGTGCCAGCAGCTTAGGGCAGGGGTTTGAAAAACTGTTTTTT. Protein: CASSLGQGFEKLFF. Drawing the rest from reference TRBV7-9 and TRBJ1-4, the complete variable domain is DTGVSQNPRHKITKRGQNVTFRCDPISEHNRLYWYRQTLGQGPEFLTYFQNEAQLEKSRLLSDRFSAERPKGSFSTLEIQRTEQGDSAMYLCASSLGQGFEKLFFGSGTQLSVL.

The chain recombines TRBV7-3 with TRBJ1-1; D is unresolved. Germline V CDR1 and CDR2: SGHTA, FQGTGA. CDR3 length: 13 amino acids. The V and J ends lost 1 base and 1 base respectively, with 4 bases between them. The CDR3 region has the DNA TGTGCCAGCAGCTTAATGGAGAACACTGAAGCTTTCTTT. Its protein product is CASSLMENTEAFF.

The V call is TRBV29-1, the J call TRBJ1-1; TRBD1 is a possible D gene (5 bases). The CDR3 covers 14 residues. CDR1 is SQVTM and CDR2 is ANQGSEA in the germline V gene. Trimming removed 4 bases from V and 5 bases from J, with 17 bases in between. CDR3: CSVANSMGGTEAFF. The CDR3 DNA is TGCAGCGTTGCGAACTCTATGGGGGGTACTGAAGCTTTCTTT. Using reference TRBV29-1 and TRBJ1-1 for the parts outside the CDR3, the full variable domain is SAVISQKPSRDICQRGTSLTIQCQVDSQVTMMFWYRQQPGQSLTLIATANQGSEATYESGFVIDKFPISRPNLTFSTLTVSNMSPEDSSIYLCSVANSMGGTEAFFGQGTRLTVV.

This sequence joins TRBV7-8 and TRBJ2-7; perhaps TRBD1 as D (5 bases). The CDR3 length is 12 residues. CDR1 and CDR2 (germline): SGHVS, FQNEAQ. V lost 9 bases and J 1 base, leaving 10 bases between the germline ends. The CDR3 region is CASRGASYEQYF. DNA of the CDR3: TGTGCCAGTAGGGGCGCTTCCTACGAGCAGTACTTC.

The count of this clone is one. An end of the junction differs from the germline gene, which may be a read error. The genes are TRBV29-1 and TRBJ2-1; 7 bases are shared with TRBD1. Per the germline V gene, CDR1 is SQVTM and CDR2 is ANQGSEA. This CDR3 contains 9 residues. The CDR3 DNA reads TGCAGCGTGTCCGGGACAGACATCTTC. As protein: CSVSGTDIF.

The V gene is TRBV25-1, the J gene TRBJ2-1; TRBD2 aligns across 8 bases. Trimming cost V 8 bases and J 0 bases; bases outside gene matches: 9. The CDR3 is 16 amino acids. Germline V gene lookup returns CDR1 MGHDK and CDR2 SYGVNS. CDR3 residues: CASGNGLAPSYNEQFF. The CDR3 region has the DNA TGTGCCAGCGGTAATGGACTAGCTCCCTCCTACAATGAGCAGTTCTTC.

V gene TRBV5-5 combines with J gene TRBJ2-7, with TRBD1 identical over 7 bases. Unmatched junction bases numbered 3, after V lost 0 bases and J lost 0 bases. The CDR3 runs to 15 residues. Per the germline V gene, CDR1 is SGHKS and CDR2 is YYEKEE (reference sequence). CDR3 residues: CASSLDRDSSYEQYF. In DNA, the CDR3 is TGTGCCAGCAGCTTGGACCGGGACAGCTCCTACGAGCAGTACTTC.

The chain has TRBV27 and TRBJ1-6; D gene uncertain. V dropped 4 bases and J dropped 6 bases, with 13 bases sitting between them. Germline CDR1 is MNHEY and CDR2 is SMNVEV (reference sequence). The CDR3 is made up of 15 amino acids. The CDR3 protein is CASSSESRSNSPLHF. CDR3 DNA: TGTGCCAGCAGTTCAGAGTCCCGGAGTAATTCACCCCTCCACTTT.

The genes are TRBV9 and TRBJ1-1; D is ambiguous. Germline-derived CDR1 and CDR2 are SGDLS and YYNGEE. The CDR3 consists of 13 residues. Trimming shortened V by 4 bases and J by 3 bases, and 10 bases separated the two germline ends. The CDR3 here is CASSLGRDTEAFF. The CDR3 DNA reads TGTGCCAGCAGCTTAGGGAGGGACACTGAAGCTTTCTTT.

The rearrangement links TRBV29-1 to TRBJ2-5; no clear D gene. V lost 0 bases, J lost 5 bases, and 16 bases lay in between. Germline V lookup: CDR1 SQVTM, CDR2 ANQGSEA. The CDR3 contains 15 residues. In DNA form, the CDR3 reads TGCAGCGTTGAAGATCGCTCCGATTTCAGGGAGACCCAGTACTTC. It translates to CSVEDRSDFRETQYF.

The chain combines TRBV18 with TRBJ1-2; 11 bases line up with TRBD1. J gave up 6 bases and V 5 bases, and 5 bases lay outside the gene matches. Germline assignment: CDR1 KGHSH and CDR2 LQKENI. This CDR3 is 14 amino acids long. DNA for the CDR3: TGTGCCAGCTCAGTCCCGGGACAGGGGGATGGCTACACCTTC. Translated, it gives CASSVPGQGDGYTF.

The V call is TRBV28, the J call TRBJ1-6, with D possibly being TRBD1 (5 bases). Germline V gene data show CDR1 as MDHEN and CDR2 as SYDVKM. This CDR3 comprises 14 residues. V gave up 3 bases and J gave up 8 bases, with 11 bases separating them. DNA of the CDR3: TGTGCCAGCAGTTTGGGCGGGACTTATTCACCCCTCCACTTT. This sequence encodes CASSLGGTYSPLHF. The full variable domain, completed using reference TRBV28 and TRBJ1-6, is DVKVTQSSRYLVKRTGEKVFLECVQDMDHENMFWYRQDPGLGLRLIYFSYDVKMKEKGDIPEGYSVSREKKERFSLILESASTNQTSMYLCASSLGGTYSPLHFGNGTRLTVT.

CDR3 coding DNA: TGTGCCAGCAGCTTAAACGCAAACACCGGGGAGCTGTTTTTT. As protein: CASSLNANTGELFF. This chain links TRBV7-3 with TRBJ2-2; no reliable D call. CDR1 is SGHTA, CDR2 FQGTGA, per germline. The V gene lost 1 base and the J gene lost 2 bases, with 5 bases spanning the gap. This CDR3 contains 14 residues.

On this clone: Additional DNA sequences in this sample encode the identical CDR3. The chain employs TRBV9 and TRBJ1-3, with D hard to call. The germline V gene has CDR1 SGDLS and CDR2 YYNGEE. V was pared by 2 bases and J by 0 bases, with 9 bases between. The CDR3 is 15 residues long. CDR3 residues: CASSVTGSSGNTIYF. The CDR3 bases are TGTGCCAGCAGCGTCACGGGGTCCTCTGGAAACACCATATATTTT.

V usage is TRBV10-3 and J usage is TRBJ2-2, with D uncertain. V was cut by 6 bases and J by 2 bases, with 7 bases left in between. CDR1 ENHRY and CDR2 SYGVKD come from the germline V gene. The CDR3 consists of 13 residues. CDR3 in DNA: TGTGCCATCAGGGACGGTAACACCGGGGAGCTGTTTTTT. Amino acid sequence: CAIRDGNTGELFF.